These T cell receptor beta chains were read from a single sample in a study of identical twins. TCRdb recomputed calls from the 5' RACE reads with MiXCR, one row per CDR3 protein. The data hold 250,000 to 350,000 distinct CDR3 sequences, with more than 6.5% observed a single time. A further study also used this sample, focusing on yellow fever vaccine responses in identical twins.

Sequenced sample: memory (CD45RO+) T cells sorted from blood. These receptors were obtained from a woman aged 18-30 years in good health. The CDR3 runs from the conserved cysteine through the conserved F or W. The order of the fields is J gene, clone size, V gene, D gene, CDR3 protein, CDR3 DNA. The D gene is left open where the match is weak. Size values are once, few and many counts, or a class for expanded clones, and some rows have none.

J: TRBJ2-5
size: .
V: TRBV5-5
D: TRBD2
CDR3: CASSLEAGTGGETQYF
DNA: TGTGCCAGCAGCTTGGAAGCGGGGACGGGCGGAGAGACCCAGTACTTC

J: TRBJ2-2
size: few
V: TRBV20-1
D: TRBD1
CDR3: CSARKQGGTGELFF
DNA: TGCAGTGCTAGGAAACAGGGGGGTACCGGGGAGCTGTTTTTT

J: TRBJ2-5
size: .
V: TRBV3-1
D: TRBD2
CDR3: CASSYQRGGETQYF
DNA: TGTGCCAGCAGCTATCAGCGGGGGGGCGAGACCCAGTACTTC

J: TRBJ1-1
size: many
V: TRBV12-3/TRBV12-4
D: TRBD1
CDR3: CASSSGGRDTEAFF
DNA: TGTGCCAGCAGTTCAGGGGGCCGGGACACTGAAGCTTTCTTT

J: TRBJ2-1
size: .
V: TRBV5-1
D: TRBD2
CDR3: CASSQLAGAYNEQFF
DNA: TGCGCCAGCAGCCAACTAGCGGGGGCCTACAATGAGCAGTTCTTC

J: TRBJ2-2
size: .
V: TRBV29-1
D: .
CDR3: CSGVRGTWELFF
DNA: TGCAGCGGAGTTAGGGGCACCTGGGAGCTGTTTTTT

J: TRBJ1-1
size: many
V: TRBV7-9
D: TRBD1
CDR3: CASSLYDRDSSAFF
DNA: TGTGCCAGCAGCTTATATGACAGGGATTCCAGCGCTTTCTTT

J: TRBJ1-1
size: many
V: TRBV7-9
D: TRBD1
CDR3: CASSSHRTGNTEAFF
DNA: TGTGCCAGCAGCTCACACAGGACAGGGAACACTGAAGCTTTCTTT

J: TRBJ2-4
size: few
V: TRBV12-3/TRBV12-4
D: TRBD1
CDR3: CASSLIGTGLAKNIQYF
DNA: TGTGCCAGCAGTTTAATTGGGACAGGGTTAGCCAAAAACATTCAGTACTTC

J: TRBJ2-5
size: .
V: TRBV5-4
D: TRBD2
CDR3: CASSLREGGGQETQYF
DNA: TGTGCCAGCAGCTTGAGAGAGGGCGGGGGACAAGAGACCCAGTACTTC

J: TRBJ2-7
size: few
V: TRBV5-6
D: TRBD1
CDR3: CASSSSGTASREQYF
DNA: TGTGCCAGCAGCTCGTCCGGGACAGCCAGTCGGGAACAGTACTTC

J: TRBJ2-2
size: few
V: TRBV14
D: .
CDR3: CASSQSIRTDTGELFF
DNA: TGTGCCAGCAGCCAATCAATCAGGACCGACACCGGGGAGCTGTTTTTT

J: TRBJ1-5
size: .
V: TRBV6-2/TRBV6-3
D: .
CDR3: CASSYSAYSNQPQHF
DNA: TGTGCCAGCAGTTACTCAGCATATAGCAATCAGCCCCAGCATTTT

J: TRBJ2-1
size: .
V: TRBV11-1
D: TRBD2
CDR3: CASSLVDRLAGVGNEQFF
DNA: TGTGCCAGCAGCCTAGTTGATCGCCTAGCGGGAGTGGGGAATGAGCAGTTCTTC

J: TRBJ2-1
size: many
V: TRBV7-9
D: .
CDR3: CASSPFVGSRAEQFF
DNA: TGTGCCAGCAGCCCCTTTGTCGGGTCCCGTGCTGAGCAGTTCTTC

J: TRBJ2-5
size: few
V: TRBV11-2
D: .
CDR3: CASSLDPWVGSETQYF
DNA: TGTGCCAGCAGCTTAGACCCGTGGGTGGGTTCGGAGACCCAGTACTTC

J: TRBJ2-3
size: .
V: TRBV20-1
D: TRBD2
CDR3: CSARHPWTSGRTDTQYF
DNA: TGCAGTGCTAGACACCCTTGGACTAGCGGGCGCACAGATACGCAGTATTTT

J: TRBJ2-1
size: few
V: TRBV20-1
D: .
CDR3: CSALASAHYNEQFF
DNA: TGCAGTGCCCTTGCTAGCGCCCACTACAATGAGCAGTTCTTC

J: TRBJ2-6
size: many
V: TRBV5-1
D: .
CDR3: CASSLDLRGGGANVLTF
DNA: TGCGCCAGCAGCTTGGATCTAAGGGGCGGGGGGGCCAACGTCCTGACTTTC

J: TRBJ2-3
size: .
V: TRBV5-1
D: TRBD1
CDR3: CASRGGIAEDTQYF
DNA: TGCGCCAGCAGAGGGGGCATTGCTGAAGATACGCAGTATTTT

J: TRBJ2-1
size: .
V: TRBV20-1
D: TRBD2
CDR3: CSATPPGLADYNEQFF
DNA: TGCAGTGCAACCCCTCCGGGACTAGCGGACTACAATGAGCAGTTCTTC

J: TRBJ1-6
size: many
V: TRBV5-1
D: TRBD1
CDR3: CASSSTGFNSPLHF
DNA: TGCGCCAGCAGCTCGACAGGGTTTAATTCACCCCTCCACTTT

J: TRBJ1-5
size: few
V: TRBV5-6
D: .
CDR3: CASSSRLGGGGNQPQHF
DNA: TGTGCCAGCAGCTCCCGCCTTGGCGGGGGAGGCAATCAGCCCCAGCATTTT

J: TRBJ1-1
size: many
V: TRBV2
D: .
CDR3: CASSEGGAGNTEAFF
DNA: TGTGCCAGCAGTGAAGGGGGGGCAGGGAACACTGAAGCTTTCTTT

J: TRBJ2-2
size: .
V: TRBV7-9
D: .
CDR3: CASSLKGGLITGELFF
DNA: TGTGCCAGCAGCCTCAAAGGGGGACTAATCACCGGGGAGCTGTTTTTT

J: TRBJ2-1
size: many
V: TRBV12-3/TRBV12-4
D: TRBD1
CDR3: CASSAGTAQFF
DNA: TGTGCCAGCAGTGCCGGGACAGCCCAGTTCTTC

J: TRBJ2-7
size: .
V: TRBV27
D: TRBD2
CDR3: CATGTTYPDYEQYF
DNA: TGTGCCACCGGGACTACCTATCCGGACTACGAGCAGTACTTC

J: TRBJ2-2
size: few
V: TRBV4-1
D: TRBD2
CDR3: CASSTGLAGATGELFF
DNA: TGCGCCAGCAGCACAGGACTAGCGGGGGCCACCGGGGAGCTGTTTTTT

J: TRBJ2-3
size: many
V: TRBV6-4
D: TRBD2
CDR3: CATRPGGGADTQYF
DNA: TGTGCCACCAGACCGGGGGGGGGCGCAGATACGCAGTATTTT

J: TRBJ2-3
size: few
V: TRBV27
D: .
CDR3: CARGGTTEMDTQYF
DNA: TGTGCCAGAGGGGGGACGACGGAGATGGATACGCAGTATTTT

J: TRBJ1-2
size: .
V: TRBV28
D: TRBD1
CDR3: CASSGDRDYGYTF
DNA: TGTGCCAGCAGTGGGGACAGGGACTATGGCTACACCTTC

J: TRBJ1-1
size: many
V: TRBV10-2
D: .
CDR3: CASRPGPNTEAFF
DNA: TGCGCCAGCCGTCCAGGACCGAACACTGAAGCTTTCTTT

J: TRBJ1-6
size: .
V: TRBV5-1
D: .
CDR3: CASSLAGTHFGSPLHF
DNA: TGCGCCAGCAGCTTGGCCGGGACACATTTTGGTTCACCCCTCCACTTT

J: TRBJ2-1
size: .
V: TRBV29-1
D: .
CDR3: CNVWIGFSYNEQFF
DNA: TGCAACGTTTGGATCGGATTTTCCTACAATGAGCAGTTCTTC

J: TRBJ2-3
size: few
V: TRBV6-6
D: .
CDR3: CASRTRSTDTQYF
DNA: TGTGCCAGCAGAACCCGTAGCACAGATACGCAGTATTTT

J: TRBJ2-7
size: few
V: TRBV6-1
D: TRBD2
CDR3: CASSEELALPGGSGYEQYF
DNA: TGTGCCAGCAGTGAAGAGTTGGCCCTCCCGGGAGGGTCGGGCTACGAGCAGTACTTC

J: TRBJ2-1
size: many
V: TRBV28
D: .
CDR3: CASSFREQFF
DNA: TGTGCCAGCAGTTTTAGGGAGCAGTTCTTC

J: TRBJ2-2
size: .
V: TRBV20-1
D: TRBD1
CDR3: CSAMGQGTGELFF
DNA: TGCAGTGCCATGGGACAGGGCACCGGGGAGCTGTTTTTT

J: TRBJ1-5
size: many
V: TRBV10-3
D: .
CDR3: CAISGEGGQPQHF
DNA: TGTGCCATCAGTGGTGAGGGGGGTCAGCCCCAGCATTTT

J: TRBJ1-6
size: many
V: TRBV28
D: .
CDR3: CASSPGGTGSPLHF
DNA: TGTGCCAGCAGTCCCGGCGGGACGGGTTCACCCCTCCACTTT